The 31 T cell receptor beta chains in this list originate from one sample, sequenced in a study of blood T cell repertoires in COVID-19. Sequenced by immunoSEQ multiplex PCR; TCRdb stores in-frame clones only, minus some. The sample has about 250,000 clones; approximately 80% are singletons. The sample comprised peripheral blood. Receptors were obtained from a woman in her sixties with active or convalescent COVID-19.

CDR3 sequence reads: CASSTTGYQPQHF. CDR3 DNA sequence: TGTGCCAGCAGCACAACAGGGTACCAGCCCCAGCATTTT. This chain connects TRBV7-8 to TRBJ1-5; weak D call: TRBD1 (6 bases). The CDR3 is made up of 13 amino acids. Trimming shortened V by 5 bases and J by 7 bases, and 12 bases separated the two germline ends. CDR1 and CDR2 (germline): SGHVS, FQNEAQ. The entire variable domain, with the rest obtained from reference TRBV7-8 and TRBJ1-5, is as follows: GAGVSQSPRYKVAKRGQDVALRCDPISGHVSLFWYQQALGQGPEFLTYFQNEAQLDKSGLPSDRFFAERPEGSVSTLKIQRTQQEDSAVYLCASSTTGYQPQHFGDGTRLSIL.

This clone turned up a few times. The chain carries TRBV11-2 and TRBJ1-1, with a weak D call TRBD1 (5 bases). From germline, CDR1 is SGHAT and CDR2 FQNNGV. Deletions cut 2 bases from V and 7 bases from J, with 8 bases between. The CDR3 totals 12 residues. CDR3 residues: CASSLRGDEAFF. CDR3 coding DNA: TGTGCCAGCAGCTTACGGGGGGATGAAGCTTTCTTT.

The chain employs TRBV19 and TRBJ1-1, with no clear D. Germline values: CDR1 LNHDA, CDR2 SQIVND (reference sequence). Trimming shortened V by 6 bases and J by 5 bases, and 16 bases separated the two germline ends. The CDR3 is 14 residues long. Here the CDR3 DNA reads TGTGCCAGTAGGAATCGGGGAGGAAAGACTGAAGCTTTCTTT. Amino acids: CASRNRGGKTEAFF.

This clone turned up a few times. The chain uses TRBV7-2 and TRBJ2-1; TRBD2 aligns across 8 bases. Germline CDR1 and CDR2: SGHTA and FQGNSA. Trimming removed 5 bases from V and 4 bases from J; junction bases left unmatched: 13. This CDR3 is 17 amino acids long. The CDR3 coding sequence is TGTGCCAGCAGCCCTCAAGGCGGGGGGCCACCTTACAATGAGCAGTTCTTC. This sequence encodes CASSPQGGGPPYNEQFF.

The chain employs TRBV29-1 and TRBJ2-3, with 9 bases that match TRBD2. The CDR3 runs 15 residues. CDR1 is SQVTM, CDR2 ANQGSEA, per germline. For the CDR3, the DNA is TGCCGCGCGCGGGGGGCGGGGGGGGAGCGGTCGGCGCAGTATTTT. Translated: CRARGAGGERSAQYF.

The V call is TRBV5-5, the J call TRBJ1-1, with D uncertain. V lost 0 bases and J lost 0, with 6 bases in between. This CDR3 contains 14 residues. Germline loops: CDR1 SGHKS, CDR2 YYEKEE (reference sequence). The CDR3 loop is CASSLELMNTEAFF. The CDR3 DNA reads as TGTGCCAGCAGCTTGGAACTGATGAACACTGAAGCTTTCTTT.

V usage is TRBV6-2 or TRBV6-3 and J usage is TRBJ2-1, with unresolved D. V lost 2 bases to trimming and J lost 7 bases, with 12 bases between them. Germline CDR1 and CDR2: MNHEY and SVGEGT. The CDR3 length is 14 residues. The CDR3 is CASSYLPPGNEQFF. CDR3 DNA: TGTGCCAGCAGTTACCTCCCTCCGGGTAATGAGCAGTTCTTC.

The J gene is TRBJ2-1, the V gene TRBV18; perhaps TRBD2 as D (6 bases). The CDR3 contains 16 residues. CDR1 KGHSH and CDR2 LQKENI come from the germline V gene. The V end lost 4 bases, the J end lost 0 bases, and 13 bases lay between the germline ends. CDR3 residues: CASSRSSASSYNEQFF. CDR3 sequence (DNA): TGTGCCAGCTCACGATCTAGCGCGAGCTCCTACAATGAGCAGTTCTTC.

This sequence joins TRBV7-8 and TRBJ2-1; 13 bases match TRBD2. With V trimmed by 4 bases and J by 4 bases, 4 bases remained unmatched. Germline values: CDR1 SGHVS, CDR2 FQNEAQ. This CDR3 is built from 16 residues. The chain's CDR3 is CASSSTSGRGYNEQFF. The CDR3 region has the DNA TGTGCCAGCAGCTCCACTAGCGGGAGGGGTTACAATGAGCAGTTCTTC.

The rearrangement links TRBV6-5 to TRBJ1-5; D perhaps matches TRBD1 (6 bases). CDR1 is MNHEY and CDR2 is SVGAGI in the germline V gene. Trimming pared 5 bases from V and 0 bases from J, leaving 11 bases between. The CDR3 contains 15 residues. The CDR3, as DNA: TGTGCCAGCAGTCCCACAGGGAATAGCAATCAGCCCCAGCATTTT. It translates to CASSPTGNSNQPQHF.

J is TRBJ2-3 and V is TRBV13, with 12 bases fitting TRBD2. V was clipped by 5 bases and J by 6 bases; unmatched bases: 9. From germline, CDR1 is PRHDT and CDR2 FYEKMQ (reference sequence). CDR3 length: 16 amino acids. CDR3 sequence reads: CASSPGLAGHSDTQYF. CDR3 DNA: TGTGCCAGCAGCCCGGGACTAGCGGGTCATAGCGATACGCAGTATTTT.

The rearrangement joins TRBV7-2 to TRBJ1-5, with 7 bases fitting TRBD1. Per germline, CDR1 SGHTA and CDR2 FQGNSA. The CDR3 sequence is 14 residues long. J gave up 5 bases and V 4 bases, and 5 bases lay outside the gene matches. CDR3 nucleotide sequence: TGTGCCAGCAGCTCACAGGGGACAGATCAGCCCCAGCATTTT. Translated, it gives CASSSQGTDQPQHF.

The CDR3: CASSWGRVNTEAFF. For the CDR3, the DNA is TGTGCCAGCAGCTGGGGGCGGGTGAACACTGAAGCTTTCTTT. The chain links TRBV5-8 to TRBJ1-1; tentative D call: TRBD1 (6 bases). The CDR3 is 14 amino acids. Deletions cut 3 bases from V and 0 bases from J, with 9 bases between. CDR1 and CDR2 from the germline V gene are SGHTS and YDEGEE.

The chain links TRBV18 to TRBJ1-3; D remains ambiguous. The length of the CDR3 is 16 residues. Germline V CDR1 and CDR2: KGHSH, LQKENI. Trimming left V 5 bases short and J 0 bases short, with 14 bases between. The CDR3 is CASSEQGRYSGNTIYF. Written as DNA, the CDR3 is TGTGCCAGCTCAGAGCAAGGGAGATACTCTGGAAACACCATATATTTT.

V usage is TRBV3-1 (or the pseudogene TRBV3-2) and J usage is TRBJ2-1; D might be TRBD1 (6 bases). This CDR3 contains 15 residues. Germline lookup yields CDR1 LGHDT and CDR2 YNNKEL (reference sequence). V gave up 0 bases and J gave up 4 bases, with 10 bases separating them. The CDR3 reads CASSQDVGAYNEQFF. CDR3 bases: TGTGCCAGCAGCCAAGATGTGGGGGCGTACAATGAGCAGTTCTTC.

This chain links TRBV6-6 with TRBJ1-3, with 8 bases identical to TRBD1. The germline V gene encodes CDR1 MNHNY and CDR2 SVGAGI (reference sequence). V was pared by 4 bases and J by 5 bases, with 7 bases of the junction left unmatched. The CDR3 totals 15 residues. The CDR3 reads CASSSHGQGRNTIYF. The CDR3 region has the DNA TGTGCCAGCAGTTCCCACGGACAGGGTAGAAACACCATATATTTT.

The rearrangement links TRBV7-9 to TRBJ2-1; 7 positions match TRBD2. V gave up 2 bases and J gave up 4 bases; unmatched junction bases: 14. The CDR3 runs 18 residues. The germline V gene has CDR1 SEHNR and CDR2 FQNEAQ (reference sequence). The CDR3 protein is CASSLYMGDRDYYNEQFF. In nucleotides, the CDR3 is TGTGCCAGCAGCTTATATATGGGTGACCGGGACTATTACAATGAGCAGTTCTTC.

The chain uses TRBV2 and TRBJ2-3, with 9 nucleotides matching TRBD2. With 8 bases clipped from V and 4 bases from J, the junction kept 7 bases outside the gene matches. The CDR3 covers 14 residues. Germline loops: CDR1 SNHLY, CDR2 FYNNEI. DNA of the CDR3: TGTGCCAGCCGTAGCGGGAGTATCGCAGATACGCAGTATTTT. It yields the protein CASRSGSIADTQYF.

The chain employs TRBV11-3 and TRBJ1-2, with TRBD1 identical over 7 bases. Germline V gives CDR1 SGHNT, CDR2 YENEEA. This CDR3 is built from 16 residues. V shed 5 bases, J shed 6 bases, and the junction held 15 bases outside the gene matches. The CDR3 region is CASSPLLGAGGDGYTF. The CDR3 DNA follows: TGTGCCAGCAGCCCCCTCTTGGGGGCAGGGGGTGATGGCTACACCTTC.

The chain uses TRBV3-1 (or the pseudogene TRBV3-2) and TRBJ2-3; 7 nucleotides align to TRBD2. Germline V CDR1 and CDR2: LGHDT, YNNKEL (reference sequence). Trimming at V came to 3 bases and at J to 8 bases, leaving 2 bases not matched to a gene. The CDR3 loop spans 12 amino acids. CDR3 in amino acids: CASSHRGGTQYF. The CDR3 DNA reads as TGTGCCAGCAGCCACCGCGGGGGTACGCAGTATTTT.

V is TRBV29-1 and J is TRBJ1-1; D remains unclear. CDR1 SQVTM and CDR2 ANQGSEA come from the germline V gene. V lost 8 bases, J lost 10 bases, and 17 bases lay in between. The CDR3 spans 11 residues. As DNA, the CDR3 is TGCAGCTGGGAGGTGGGGAGGGCAGCTTTCTTT. This sequence encodes CSWEVGRAAFF.

The rearrangement links TRBV30 to TRBJ2-3; 7 nucleotides align to TRBD2. The CDR3 runs 16 residues. Trimming at V came to 2 bases and at J to 2 bases, leaving 10 bases not matched to a gene. Germline V gives CDR1 GTSNPN, CDR2 SVGIG (reference sequence). CDR3: CAWSPKTSHFTDTQYF. In nucleotides, the CDR3 is TGTGCCTGGAGTCCGAAGACTAGCCACTTCACAGATACGCAGTATTTT.

The chain combines TRBV11-3 with TRBJ2-1, with a possible D match to TRBD1 (5 bases). CDR1 SGHNT and CDR2 YENEEA come from the germline V gene. This CDR3 has 12 amino acids. Trimming left V 2 bases short and J 9 bases short, with 8 bases between. In nucleotides, the CDR3 is TGTGCCAGCAGCTTACAGGGCGGTGAGCAGTTCTTC. It codes for CASSLQGGEQFF.

The gene calls are TRBV10-1 and TRBJ2-2, with D possibly TRBD2 on 6 matching bases. Germline V CDR1 and CDR2: WNHNN, SYGVQD (reference sequence). CDR3 length equals 15 residues. With 5 bases removed from V and 2 bases from J, the gap between germline ends came to 12 bases. The CDR3 protein is CASSRSSGNTGELFF. The CDR3 DNA follows: TGCGCCAGCAGTCGGAGTAGCGGAAACACCGGGGAGCTGTTTTTT.

The chain carries TRBV7-2 and TRBJ1-3, with D possibly TRBD1 on 5 matching bases. Trimming removed 1 base from V and 4 bases from J, with 11 bases in between. The CDR3 spans 15 residues. Looked up from germline, CDR1 is SGHTA and CDR2 is FQGNSA. CDR3 amino acids: CASSLEGIPGNTIYF. The CDR3 bases are TGTGCCAGCAGCTTAGAGGGGATACCAGGAAACACCATATATTTT.

The chain joins TRBV5-6 to TRBJ2-1, with a tentative D call TRBD2 (6 bases). The CDR3 runs to 16 residues. Germline V gives CDR1 SGHDT, CDR2 YYEEEE. Trimming removed 0 bases at V and 0 bases at J, with 10 bases between. The CDR3 reads CASSLVGTLSYNEQFF. In nucleotides, the CDR3 is TGTGCCAGCAGCTTGGTCGGGACTCTCTCCTACAATGAGCAGTTCTTC.

V gene TRBV2 combines with J gene TRBJ1-2; perhaps TRBD1 as D (5 bases). The V gene's germline CDR1 is SNHLY and CDR2 FYNNEI. This CDR3 contains 14 residues. Trimming cost V 6 bases and J 1 base, with 12 bases left between them. CDR3 nucleotides: TGTGCCAGCAGCGCTCAGGGATTTAACTATGGCTACACCTTC. Its protein product is CASSAQGFNYGYTF.

There are a few counts of this clone. The chain carries TRBV27 and TRBJ1-2; possible D gene TRBD1, 6 bases. CDR1 and CDR2 (germline): MNHEY, SMNVEV (reference sequence). The CDR3 contains 13 residues. Trimming left V 2 bases short and J 8 bases short, with 12 bases between. The CDR3 loop reads CASSLRAGVGYTF. DNA of the CDR3: TGTGCCAGCAGTTTAAGGGCAGGGGTAGGCTACACCTTC.

The rearrangement joins TRBV5-1 to TRBJ2-5; D perhaps matches TRBD2 (6 bases). This CDR3 spans 17 amino acids. V was shortened by 0 bases and J by 2 bases, with 17 bases between the two germline ends. Per the germline V gene, CDR1 is SGHRS and CDR2 is YFSETQ. This CDR3 is CASSLGIAGGFQETQYF. CDR3 nucleotides: TGCGCCAGCAGCTTGGGAATCGCAGGAGGGTTTCAAGAGACCCAGTACTTC.

The V call is TRBV3-1 (or the pseudogene TRBV3-2), the J call TRBJ2-7, with TRBD2 identical over 8 bases. V gave up 1 base and J gave up 4 bases; unmatched junction bases: 3. Per germline, CDR1 LGHDT and CDR2 YNNKEL (reference sequence). This CDR3 region has 14 residues. The CDR3 sequence is CASSQVGTRYEQYF. The CDR3 DNA follows: TGTGCCAGCAGCCAAGTCGGGACTAGGTACGAGCAGTACTTC.

This clone was picked up one time. The chain combines TRBV11-3 with TRBJ2-3, with 8 nucleotides matching TRBD2. Germline assignment: CDR1 SGHNT and CDR2 YENEEA. The CDR3 is made up of 16 amino acids. V shed 1 base and J 4 bases; nucleotides not matched to a gene: 7. The CDR3 reads CASSLGWREVSDTQYF. The CDR3 nucleotides read TGTGCCAGCAGCTTAGGTTGGCGGGAGGTATCAGATACGCAGTATTTT.